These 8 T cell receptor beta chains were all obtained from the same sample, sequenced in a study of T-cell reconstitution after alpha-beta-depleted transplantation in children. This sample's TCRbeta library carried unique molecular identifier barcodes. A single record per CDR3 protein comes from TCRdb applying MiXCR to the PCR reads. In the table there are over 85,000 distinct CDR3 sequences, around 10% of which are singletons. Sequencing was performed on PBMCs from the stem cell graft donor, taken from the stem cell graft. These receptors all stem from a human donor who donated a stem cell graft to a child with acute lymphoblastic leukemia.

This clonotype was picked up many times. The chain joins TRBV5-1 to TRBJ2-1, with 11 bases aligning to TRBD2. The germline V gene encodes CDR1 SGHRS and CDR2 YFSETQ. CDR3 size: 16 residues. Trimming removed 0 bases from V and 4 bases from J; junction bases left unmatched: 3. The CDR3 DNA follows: TGCGCCAGCAGCTTGGTTAGCGGGAGGGAGTACAATGAGCAGTTCTTC. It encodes CASSLVSGREYNEQFF.

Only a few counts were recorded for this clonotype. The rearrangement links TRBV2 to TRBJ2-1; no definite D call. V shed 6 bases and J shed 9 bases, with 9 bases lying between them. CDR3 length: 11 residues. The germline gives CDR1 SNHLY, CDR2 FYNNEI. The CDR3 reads CASSGVAEQFF. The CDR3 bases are TGTGCCAGCAGCGGAGTCGCTGAGCAGTTCTTC.

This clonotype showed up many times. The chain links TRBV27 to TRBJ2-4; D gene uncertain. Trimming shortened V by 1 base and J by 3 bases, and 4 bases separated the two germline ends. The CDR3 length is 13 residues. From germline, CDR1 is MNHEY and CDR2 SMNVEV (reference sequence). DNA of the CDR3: TGTGCCAGCAGTTTATGGGGCAAAAACATTCAGTACTTC. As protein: CASSLWGKNIQYF.

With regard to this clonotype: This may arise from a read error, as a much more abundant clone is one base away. The CDR3 here is CACTQGDAQYF. The CDR3 region has the DNA TGTGCCTGTACTCAGGGAGATGCGCAGTATTTT. This chain uses TRBV30 with TRBJ2-3; D is tentatively TRBD1 or TRBD2 (5 bases each). The CDR3 totals 11 residues. Germline CDR1 is GTSNPN and CDR2 is SVGIG (reference sequence).

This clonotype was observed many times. CDR3 loop: CASSPRTGANSPLHF. DNA of the CDR3: TGCGCCAGCAGCCCCAGGACAGGTGCGAATTCACCCCTCCACTTT. V gene TRBV5-1 combines with J gene TRBJ1-6, with 7 positions matching TRBD1. There are 15 residues in the CDR3. V lost 4 bases to trimming and J lost 7 bases; unmatched junction nucleotides: 8. From germline, CDR1 is SGHRS and CDR2 YFSETQ. Combining the CDR3 with reference TRBV5-1 and TRBJ1-6 gives the whole variable domain KAGVTQTPRYLIKTRGQQVTLSCSPISGHRSVSWYQQTPGQGLQFLFEYFSETQRNKGNFPGRFSGRQFSNSRSEMNVSTLELGDSALYLCASSPRTGANSPLHFGNGTRLTVT.

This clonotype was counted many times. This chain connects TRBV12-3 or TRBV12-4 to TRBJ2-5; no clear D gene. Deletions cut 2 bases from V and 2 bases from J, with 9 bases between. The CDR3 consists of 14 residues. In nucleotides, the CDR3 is TGTGCCAGCAGTTTAAATCAACTTCAAGAGACCCAGTACTTC. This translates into CASSLNQLQETQYF.

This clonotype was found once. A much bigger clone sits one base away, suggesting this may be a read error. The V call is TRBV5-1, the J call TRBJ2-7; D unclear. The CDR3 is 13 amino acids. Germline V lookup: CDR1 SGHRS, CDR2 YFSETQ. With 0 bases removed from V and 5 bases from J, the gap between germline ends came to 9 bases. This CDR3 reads CASSLDGFHEQYF. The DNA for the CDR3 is TGCGCCAGCAGCTTGGACGGATTCCACGAGCAGTACTTC. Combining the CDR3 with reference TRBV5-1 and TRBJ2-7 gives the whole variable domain KAGVTQTPRYLIKTRGQQVTLSCSPISGHRSVSWYQQTPGQGLQFLFEYFSETQRNKGNFPGRFSGRQFSNSRSEMNVSTLELGDSALYLCASSLDGFHEQYFGPGTRLTVT.

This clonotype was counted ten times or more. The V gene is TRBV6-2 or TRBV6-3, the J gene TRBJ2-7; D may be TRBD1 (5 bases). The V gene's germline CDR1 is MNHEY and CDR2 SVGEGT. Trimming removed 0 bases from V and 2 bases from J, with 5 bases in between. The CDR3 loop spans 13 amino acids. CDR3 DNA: TGTGCCAGCAGTTACTCGGACACCTACGAGCAGTACTTC. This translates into CASSYSDTYEQYF.